The 27 T cell receptor beta chains below were found in one sample sequenced in a study of cytomegalovirus exposure and HLA in healthy donors. Measured with immunoSEQ multiplex PCR; TCRdb has only the in-frame clones, and not every one. The data hold 70,000 to 80,000 clones, with less than 95% observed a single time. Sequences were obtained from PBMCs. The source of these receptors is a young woman in good health and CMV-seropositive.

V is TRBV18 and J is TRBJ2-7, with D possibly being TRBD1 (6 bases). Trimming took off 3 bases at V and 4 bases at J, with 16 bases between the two ends. The germline V gene has CDR1 KGHSH and CDR2 LQKENI. The CDR3 loop spans 15 amino acids. The CDR3 DNA reads TGTGCCAGCTCACCGACTGGGGGCCCGTTTTACGAGCAGTACTTC. It codes for CASSPTGGPFYEQYF.

The chain carries TRBV7-8 and TRBJ2-2; D is ambiguous. The germline V and J ends were trimmed by 0 bases and 8 bases, with 10 bases remaining between them. The germline gives CDR1 SGHVS, CDR2 FQNEAQ. This CDR3 region has 14 residues. CDR3 DNA sequence: TGTGCCAGCAGCTTAGCCCTTTTAGTTGGGGAGCTGTTTTTT. Amino acid sequence: CASSLALLVGELFF.

The chain uses TRBV4-3 and TRBJ2-1, with TRBD2 matching 15 bases. The germline V gene encodes CDR1 LGHNA and CDR2 YSLEER. This CDR3 comprises 18 residues. The V segment lost 1 base and the J segment 3 bases; nucleotides outside the gene matches: 4. The CDR3 spells CASSQGTSGRDYYNEQFF. DNA for the CDR3: TGCGCCAGCAGCCAAGGGACTAGCGGGAGGGACTACTACAATGAGCAGTTCTTC.

V is TRBV11-3 and J is TRBJ2-7; no clear D. Trimming removed 1 base from V and 3 bases from J, with 10 bases in between. The CDR3 extends over 14 amino acids. The germline V gene has CDR1 SGHNT and CDR2 YENEEA. As DNA, the CDR3 is TGTGCCAGCAGCTTAGCCCAGGCAGTCTACGAGCAGTACTTC. It specifies CASSLAQAVYEQYF. The full variable domain, with the rest looked up from reference TRBV11-3 and TRBJ2-7, is EAGVVQSPRYKIIEKKQPVAFWCNPISGHNTLYWYLQNLGQGPELLIRYENEEAVDDSQLPKDRFSAERLKGVDSTLKIQPAELGDSAVYLCASSLAQAVYEQYFGPGTRLTVT.

This rearrangement joins TRBV2 to TRBJ1-4; 7 bases are a match to TRBD1. This CDR3 contains 14 residues. Unmatched junction bases numbered 7, after V lost 4 bases and J lost 8 bases. Germline V gene data show CDR1 as SNHLY and CDR2 as FYNNEI. In DNA form, the CDR3 reads TGTGCCAGCAGTGGACAGGGTAAGGACGAAAAACTGTTTTTT. Translating it yields CASSGQGKDEKLFF.

This chain connects TRBV6-1 to TRBJ2-7; the D gene is possibly TRBD2 (7 bases). The germline V and J ends were trimmed by 3 bases and 4 bases, with 13 bases remaining between them. The CDR3 is 14 residues long. Germline values: CDR1 MNHNS, CDR2 SASEGT. CDR3 sequence: CASSDPRGGYEQYF. The CDR3 DNA reads TGTGCCAGCAGTGACCCGAGGGGGGGGTACGAGCAGTACTTC.

This chain links TRBV4-1 with TRBJ2-7; no reliable D call. V lost 4 bases and J lost 3, with 4 bases in between. CDR1 is MGHRA and CDR2 is YSYEKL in the germline V gene. This CDR3 contains 11 residues. The CDR3 protein is CASSPGYEQYF. DNA of the CDR3: TGCGCCAGCAGCCCCGGCTACGAGCAGTACTTC.

This clone was observed once. The chain combines TRBV4-3 with TRBJ2-2, with D possibly TRBD1 on 7 matching bases. Trimming took 4 bases from V and 5 from J, leaving 20 bases between them. This CDR3 comprises 17 residues. Germline V gene lookup returns CDR1 LGHNA and CDR2 YSLEER. CDR3 region: CASSLGGTGVGTGELFF. In nucleotides, the CDR3 is TGCGCCAGCAGCCTCGGGGGAACAGGGGTGGGAACCGGGGAGCTGTTTTTT.

The rearrangement uses TRBV5-4 and TRBJ2-7; TRBD1 aligns across 7 bases. With 0 bases clipped from V and 0 bases from J, the junction kept 9 bases outside the gene matches. CDR3 length: 17 amino acids. CDR1 and CDR2 (germline): SGHNT, YYREEE (reference sequence). The CDR3 sequence is CASSLAFTGDLSYEQYF. In DNA form, the CDR3 reads TGTGCCAGCAGCTTGGCCTTTACAGGGGACCTCTCCTACGAGCAGTACTTC.

The chain recombines TRBV7-9 with TRBJ1-3; maybe TRBD1 (5 bases). The V gene's germline CDR1 is SEHNR and CDR2 FQNEAQ (reference sequence). The germline V and J ends were trimmed by 3 bases and 0 bases, with 12 bases remaining between them. The CDR3 length is 16 residues. The CDR3 protein is CASSFPWTSSGNTIYF. DNA of the CDR3: TGTGCCAGCAGCTTTCCATGGACATCCTCTGGAAACACCATATATTTT. Based on the CDR3 plus reference TRBV7-9 and TRBJ1-3, the full variable domain is DTGVSQNPRHKITKRGQNVTFRCDPISEHNRLYWYRQTLGQGPEFLTYFQNEAQLEKSRLLSDRFSAERPKGSFSTLEIQRTEQGDSAMYLCASSFPWTSSGNTIYFGEGSWLTVV.

The chain joins TRBV27 to TRBJ2-7; possibly TRBD2 for D (8 bases). The CDR3 runs 15 residues. Germline CDR1 is MNHEY and CDR2 is SMNVEV (reference sequence). Trimming left V 5 bases short and J 9 bases short, with 23 bases between. The CDR3 nucleotides are TGTGCCAGCAGTATAAATAGCGGGACAGCTATTCGGCAGTACTTC. This encodes CASSINSGTAIRQYF.

The V gene is TRBV11-3, the J gene TRBJ2-1, with D possibly TRBD2 on 7 matching bases. In germline, CDR1 is SGHNT, CDR2 YENEEA. The CDR3 loop spans 12 amino acids. Trimming shortened V by 5 bases and J by 11 bases, and 13 bases separated the two germline ends. The CDR3: CASSPSGGQQFF. The DNA of the CDR3 is TGTGCCAGCAGCCCATCCGGGGGGCAGCAGTTCTTC.

The rearrangement joins TRBV18 to TRBJ2-1; 7 bases align to TRBD2. Germline CDR1 is KGHSH and CDR2 is LQKENI. There are 15 residues in the CDR3. J was trimmed by 7 bases and V by 0 bases; bases with no gene match: 6. The CDR3: CASSPPSGRTNEQFF. The CDR3 DNA follows: TGTGCCAGCTCACCACCTAGCGGGCGAACGAATGAGCAGTTCTTC.

This clone has only one observation. The CDR3: CASSVEGGGAKNEQFF. The CDR3 region has the DNA TGTGCCAGCAGCGTAGAGGGCGGGGGGGCGAAAAATGAGCAGTTCTTC. The chain joins TRBV9 to TRBJ2-1, with 9 positions matching TRBD2. Germline trimming cut 0 bases from V and 7 bases from J; bases unmatched to any gene: 8. Germline V gives CDR1 SGDLS, CDR2 YYNGEE. The CDR3 is made up of 16 amino acids.

V is TRBV5-1 and J is TRBJ2-7; TRBD1 aligns across 7 bases. The CDR3 is made up of 12 amino acids. Germline CDR1 reads SGHRS; CDR2 reads YFSETQ. With V trimmed by 4 bases and J by 6 bases, 4 bases remained unmatched. The CDR3 nucleotides read TGCGCCAGCAGCCTAGACAGGGCCGAGCAGTACTTC. Translated, it gives CASSLDRAEQYF.

The genes are TRBV9 and TRBJ2-6; TRBD1 aligns across 7 bases. CDR3 size: 19 residues. From germline, CDR1 is SGDLS and CDR2 YYNGEE. The J segment lost 1 base and the V segment lost 3 bases, leaving 13 bases of the junction unmatched. In DNA form, the CDR3 reads TGTGCCAGCAGCGAGCAAGCCGGGACAGCCCTTTCTGGGGCCAACGTCCTGACTTTC. The encoded protein is CASSEQAGTALSGANVLTF.

The chain employs TRBV5-8 and TRBJ1-2; 8 bases are shared with TRBD1. The germline V gene encodes CDR1 SGHTS and CDR2 YDEGEE. Trimming removed 5 bases from V and 0 bases from J; junction bases left unmatched: 6. There are 15 residues in the CDR3. For the CDR3, the DNA is TGTGCCAGCAGGGACAGGGATCGAGCTAACTATGGCTACACCTTC. Its translation: CASRDRDRANYGYTF.

CDR3 protein: CASSQDLSAGNLVYEQYF. DNA for the CDR3: TGCGCCAGCAGCCAAGATCTTTCGGCAGGGAACCTCGTCTACGAGCAGTACTTC. V and J are TRBV4-3 and TRBJ2-7; D perhaps matches TRBD1 (5 bases). Per germline, CDR1 LGHNA and CDR2 YSLEER. CDR3 length: 18 amino acids. The V and J ends lost 0 bases and 3 bases respectively, with 21 bases between them.

The V and J genes are TRBV6-5 and TRBJ1-2; a weak D match, TRBD1 (5 bases). Per germline, CDR1 MNHEY and CDR2 SVGAGI. This CDR3 is 13 amino acids long. V lost 5 bases to trimming and J lost 7 bases, with 14 bases between them. CDR3 nucleotides: TGTGCCAGCAGTGTTCAGGGACTTGGTGGCTACACCTTC. Translating gives CASSVQGLGGYTF.

This sequence joins TRBV5-6 and TRBJ2-3, with 8 positions matching TRBD1. CDR1 is SGHDT and CDR2 is YYEEEE in the germline V gene. Losses at the gene ends were 2 bases for V and 1 base for J; bases not matched to a gene: 3. The CDR3 is 15 residues long. The CDR3 coding sequence is TGTGCCAGCAGCTTTGAGACAGGGGGCACAGATACGCAGTATTTT. Encoded protein: CASSFETGGTDTQYF. The complete variable domain, with remaining parts taken from reference TRBV5-6 and TRBJ2-3, reads DAGVTQSPTHLIKTRGQQVTLRCSPKSGHDTVSWYQQALGQGPQFIFQYYEEEERQRGNFPDRFSGHQFPNYSSELNVNALLLGDSALYLCASSFETGGTDTQYFGPGTRLTVL.

About this clone itself: The sample contains more than one DNA sequence encoding this CDR3. The chain employs TRBV7-2 and TRBJ2-3, with 12 bases aligning to TRBD2. V lost 3 bases to trimming and J lost 2 bases; unmatched junction nucleotides: 3. The CDR3 length is 16 residues. From germline, CDR1 is SGHTA and CDR2 FQGNSA. The CDR3 loop is CASSLGLAGVTDTQYF. CDR3 in DNA: TGTGCCAGCAGCTTGGGACTAGCGGGCGTCACAGATACGCAGTATTTT.

The chain recombines TRBV5-1 with TRBJ2-5; D gene ambiguous. This CDR3 is built from 13 residues. The ends were cut back, 2 bases at V and 4 bases at J, with 9 bases in the middle. CDR1 and CDR2 (germline): SGHRS, YFSETQ. Here the CDR3 DNA reads TGCGCCAGCAGCTTATTTTCAGGAGAGACCCAGTACTTC. This gives the protein CASSLFSGETQYF. Together with reference TRBV5-1 and TRBJ2-5, the CDR3 gives the full variable domain: KAGVTQTPRYLIKTRGQQVTLSCSPISGHRSVSWYQQTPGQGLQFLFEYFSETQRNKGNFPGRFSGRQFSNSRSEMNVSTLELGDSALYLCASSLFSGETQYFGPGTRLLVL.

The rearrangement links TRBV5-6 to TRBJ1-2; D might be TRBD1 (5 bases). Per germline, CDR1 SGHDT and CDR2 YYEEEE. The CDR3 runs to 13 residues. Trimming took off 0 bases at V and 8 bases at J, with 11 bases between the two ends. CDR3 sequence (DNA): TGTGCCAGCAGCTTGGGGAGGGGAGGGGGCTACACCTTC. Protein product: CASSLGRGGGYTF.

V is TRBV9 and J is TRBJ1-3, with D unresolved. With 8 bases removed from V and 2 bases from J, the gap between germline ends came to 17 bases. Germline V CDR1 and CDR2: SGDLS, YYNGEE. The CDR3 contains 15 residues. The CDR3 spells CASTERGSAGNTIYF. The CDR3 DNA is TGTGCCAGTACCGAACGGGGAAGTGCTGGAAACACCATATATTTT.

The chain employs TRBV28 and TRBJ1-2, with D hard to call. Germline V gene lookup returns CDR1 MDHEN and CDR2 SYDVKM. The length of the CDR3 is 12 residues. Trimming shortened V by 3 bases and J by 8 bases, and 10 bases separated the two germline ends. CDR3 in DNA: TGTGCCAGCAGTTTCTCAGGTTCGGGCTACACCTTC. Translating it yields CASSFSGSGYTF.

This chain uses TRBV5-1 with TRBJ1-2; 7 bases align to TRBD1. V gave up 5 bases and J gave up 3 bases; unmatched junction bases: 7. This CDR3 has 14 amino acids. The germline V gene has CDR1 SGHRS and CDR2 YFSETQ. The CDR3 region has the DNA TGCGCCAGCAGTCCAGGGGGTAGTTACTATGGCTACACCTTC. Protein: CASSPGGSYYGYTF.

This chain links TRBV2 with TRBJ2-7; D may be TRBD1 (5 bases). Germline CDR1 reads SNHLY; CDR2 reads FYNNEI. Trimming cost V 7 bases and J 3 bases, with 19 bases left between them. The CDR3 extends over 15 amino acids. The CDR3 loop is CASTSDPGIFYEQYF. CDR3 in DNA: TGTGCCAGCACGAGTGACCCAGGGATCTTCTACGAGCAGTACTTC.